This entry features one T cell receptor beta chain sequence. Its specificity is not known. The record originates from a study of identical twins. Trimming stripped 6 bases from V and 9 bases from J, with 12 bases between. Germline loops: CDR1 KGHSH, CDR2 LQKENI. The CDR3 covers 12 residues. A universal primer site arose from template switching, and cDNA bore unique molecular identifiers. A single record per CDR3 protein comes from TCRdb applying MiXCR to the 5' RACE reads. The sample yields 250,000 to 300,000 distinct CDR3 sequences, 9.5% seen once. Whole-study findings and limits: Whereas memory repertoires showed no such difference, abundant cord blood beta clonotypes carried fewer insertions.

The sample was also reused in another study, on yellow fever vaccine responses in identical twins.

This receptor was identified in a woman aged 18-35 years in good health. The J gene is TRBJ2-1, the V gene TRBV18; D remains unclear. Specimen: CD8+ T cells sorted from blood. CDR3 residues: CASSDVGFEQFF. DNA of the CDR3: TGTGCCAGCTCGGACGTCGGCTTTGAGCAGTTCTTC.